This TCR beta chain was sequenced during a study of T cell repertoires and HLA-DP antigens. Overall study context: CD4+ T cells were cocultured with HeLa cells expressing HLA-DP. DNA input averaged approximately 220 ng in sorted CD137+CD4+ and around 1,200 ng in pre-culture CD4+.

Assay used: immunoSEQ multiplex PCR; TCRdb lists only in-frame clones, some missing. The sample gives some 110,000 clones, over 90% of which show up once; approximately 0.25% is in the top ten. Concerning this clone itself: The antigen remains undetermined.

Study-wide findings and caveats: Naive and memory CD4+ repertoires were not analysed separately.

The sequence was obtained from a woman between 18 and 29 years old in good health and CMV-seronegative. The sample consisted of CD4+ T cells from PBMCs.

Here the CDR3 reads CASSQDPGTGGETQYF. The CDR3 nucleotides are TGCGCCAGCAGCCAAGATCCCGGGACAGGGGGGGAGACCCAGTACTTC. The chain has TRBV4-1 and TRBJ2-5; TRBD1 agrees at 11 bases. The CDR3 is 16 residues long. The germline V gene encodes CDR1 MGHRA and CDR2 YSYEKL. The V and J ends lost 0 bases and 5 bases, in that order; junction bases with no gene match: 5.